A single T cell receptor beta chain is shown here with its context. Using immunoSEQ multiplex PCR, the repertoire was profiled, and TCRdb retains in-frame clones only, with some absent. Of roughly 170,000 clones in the sample, just under 95% were seen once. This record comes from a study of control samples from healthy donors and cancer patients. The germline V gene encodes CDR1 MDHEN and CDR2 SYDVKM. Trimming removed 10 bases from V and 1 base from J, with 17 bases in between. The CDR3 has 14 amino acids. Sequencing was done on a sample of blood. The clonotype was recovered from a man between 18 and 29 years old in good health. The genes are TRBV28 and TRBJ2-7; perhaps D is TRBD1 or TRBD2 (6 bases each). The CDR3 sequence: CATEGGLKSYEQYF. The CDR3 region has the DNA TGTGCCACTGAGGGGGGTTTGAAATCCTACGAGCAGTACTTC.